This TCR beta chain was sequenced during a study of T cell repertoires in cytomegalovirus infection. About the study: CMV epitopes used comprised recently identified HLA-C-restricted ones and well-studied HLA-B-restricted ones. The public TCR beta signatures pointed to both CMV infection and matching HLA type.

From the reads, TCRdb called clonotypes with MiXCR, one entry per CDR3 protein. The data hold 300,000 or so distinct CDR3 sequences, with 20% to 25% observed a single time. In the case of this clonotype: The antigen remains undetermined.

Germline-derived CDR1 and CDR2 are MNHEY and SMNVEV (reference sequence). V lost 6 bases and J 0 bases, leaving 20 bases between the germline ends. This CDR3 comprises 17 residues. Overall study results and limits: Carriers of CMV plus the relevant HLA were identified by cumulative public TCR beta family frequency. CMV-specific HLA-C-restricted TCR beta clonotypes dominated the ex vivo response.

The source of this sequence is a human donor in good health (CMV status not recorded). Some clones in this sample may be carry-over from other donors' samples. The specimen was cultured PBMCs, collected from culture after CMV antigen stimulation. The rearrangement uses TRBV27 and TRBJ1-1; a possible D gene is TRBD1 (5 bases). The CDR3 nucleotides are TGTGCCAGCAGCGAAGTTTTGGAAGACAGCCTGAACACTGAAGCTTTCTTT. It codes for CASSEVLEDSLNTEAFF.